This TCR beta chain comes out of a study of blood T cell repertoires in COVID-19. V lost 6 bases and J lost 1, with 9 bases in between. The CDR3 sequence is 13 residues long. Germline loops: CDR1 SGHVS, CDR2 FQNEAQ. The assay was immunoSEQ multiplex PCR, and TCRdb's table has in-frame clones only and misses some. The repertoire has hundreds of thousands of clones, 85% to 90% of them found once; the top ten carry roughly a tenth. V is TRBV7-8 and J is TRBJ1-1, with D perhaps TRBD1 (5 bases). This TCR came from a woman in her thirties who had recovered from COVID-19. The sequencing sample was made of PBMCs or T cells enriched from blood (not recorded which). The CDR3 reads CASSVDRNTEAFF. Here the CDR3 DNA reads TGTGCCAGCAGTGTCGACAGGAACACTGAAGCTTTCTTT.